This T cell receptor (beta chain) was identified during a study of beta chain features in type 1 diabetes. General observations from the study: Within each of all four CD4+ subsets, Type 1 diabetes patients had TCRB CDR3s that were moderately but significantly shorter. PCR might favor shorter templates, equally in patients and controls. Patients' naive, central memory and Treg TCRB repertoires seemed closer to one another than those of healthy donors.

Worth noting for this clone: Its specificity is not known.

Of the isolated RNA, all was reverse transcribed, and so the sequenced material was expressed TCRB transcripts. Several million reads on average were seen across naive, central memory and regulatory T cell samples. Sequenced by immunoSEQ multiplex PCR; TCRdb stores in-frame clones only, minus some. The table shows 600,000 or so clones, with about an eighth occurring only once. CD45RO/CCR7/CD25/CD127/CD95/CD27 sorting isolated CD4+ naive, central memory, regulatory and stem cell-like memory cells. The V gene's germline CDR1 is SGHTA and CDR2 FQGNSA. The CDR3 length is 14 residues. Germline trimming cut 0 bases from V and 5 bases from J; bases unmatched to any gene: 1.

Sample: naive CD4+ T cells from blood. The clonotype comes from a man aged 18-30 years with type 1 diabetes. The V and J genes are TRBV7-2 and TRBJ2-3; 8 bases align to TRBD2. The CDR3 here is CASSLASGVDTQYF. CDR3 sequence (DNA): TGTGCCAGCAGCTTAGCTAGCGGGGTAGATACGCAGTATTTT.